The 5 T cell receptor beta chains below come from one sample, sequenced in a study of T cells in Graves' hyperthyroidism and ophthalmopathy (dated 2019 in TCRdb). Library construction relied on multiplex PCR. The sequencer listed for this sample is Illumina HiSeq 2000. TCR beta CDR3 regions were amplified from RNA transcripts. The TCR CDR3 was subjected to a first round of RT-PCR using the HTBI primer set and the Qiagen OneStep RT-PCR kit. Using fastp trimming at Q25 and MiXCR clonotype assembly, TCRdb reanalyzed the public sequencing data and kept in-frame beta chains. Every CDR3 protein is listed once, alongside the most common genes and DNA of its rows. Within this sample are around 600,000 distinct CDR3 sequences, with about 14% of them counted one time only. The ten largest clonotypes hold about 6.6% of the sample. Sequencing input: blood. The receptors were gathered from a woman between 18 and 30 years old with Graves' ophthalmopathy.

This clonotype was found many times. CDR3: CASSLALAEYTDTQYF. In DNA form, the CDR3 reads TGTGCCAGCAGTTTAGCACTAGCGGAGTACACAGATACGCAGTATTTT. The gene calls are TRBV12-3 or TRBV12-4 and TRBJ2-3; 8 bases agree with TRBD2. The CDR3 spans 16 residues. The V gene end was trimmed by 0 bases and the J gene end by 2 bases; junction bases not matched to a gene: 4.

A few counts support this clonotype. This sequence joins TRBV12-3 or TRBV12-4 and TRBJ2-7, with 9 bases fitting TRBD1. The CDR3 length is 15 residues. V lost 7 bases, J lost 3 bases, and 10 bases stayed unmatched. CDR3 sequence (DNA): TGTGCCAGCATTATCCGGGGGACAGGGAACTACGAGCAGTACTTC. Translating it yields CASIIRGTGNYEQYF.

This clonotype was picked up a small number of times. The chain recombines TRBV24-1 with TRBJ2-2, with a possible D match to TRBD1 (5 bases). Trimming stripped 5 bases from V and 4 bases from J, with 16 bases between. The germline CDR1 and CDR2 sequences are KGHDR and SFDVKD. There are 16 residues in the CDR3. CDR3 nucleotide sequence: TGTGCCACCAGTGCCCCTGTAGGGGTAGGCACCGGGGAGCTGTTTTTT. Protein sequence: CATSAPVGVGTGELFF.

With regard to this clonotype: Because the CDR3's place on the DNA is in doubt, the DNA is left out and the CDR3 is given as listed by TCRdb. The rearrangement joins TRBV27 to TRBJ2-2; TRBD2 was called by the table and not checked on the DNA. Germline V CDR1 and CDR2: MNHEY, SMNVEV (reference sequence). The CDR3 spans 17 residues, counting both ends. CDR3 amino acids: CASSTDGLAGTPGSCFF.

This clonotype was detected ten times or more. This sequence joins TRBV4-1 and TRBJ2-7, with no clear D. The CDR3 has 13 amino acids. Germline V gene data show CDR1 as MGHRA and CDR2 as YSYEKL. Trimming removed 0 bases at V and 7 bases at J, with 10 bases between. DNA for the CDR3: TGCGCCAGCAGCCAAGATGAAGGGCTGGAGCAGTACTTC. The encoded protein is CASSQDEGLEQYF.